This T cell receptor beta chain was recovered during a study of T cell responses to AZD1222 COVID-19 vaccine. The assay was immunoSEQ multiplex PCR, and TCRdb's table has in-frame clones only and misses some. This table holds around 95,000 clones, about 87% found once. V lost 0 bases, J lost 1 base, and 7 bases lay in between. The germline CDR1 and CDR2 sequences are MNHEY and SVGAGI. The CDR3 runs to 14 residues. Study-wide results and caveats: The study reported that nearly half of spike-specific TCRs target unmutated variant regions. Only a handful of AZD1222 recipients, five to seven in all, had baseline seropositivity. Possibly, clonal diversity was underestimated; donors were largely white British and included more females. Researchers took repertoire samples only after the peak T cell response had come.

As for this clone: Its specificity is not known.

The chain combines TRBV6-5 with TRBJ2-7; D is ambiguous. The sequence came from an adult in good health. This material consisted of peripheral blood, taken on day 0 of AZD1222 vaccination. CDR3 region: CASSYSRMSYEQYF. DNA for the CDR3: TGTGCCAGCAGTTACTCTCGGATGTCCTACGAGCAGTACTTC.